The entry that follows covers one TCR beta chain sequence. The method was immunoSEQ multiplex PCR; TCRdb's version includes in-frame clones alone and lacks a portion of them. The sample yields about 200,000 clones, about 93% seen once. This entry comes from a study of blood T cell repertoires in COVID-19. Whole-study context: From the United States, Italy and Spain came samples of acute and convalescent COVID-19.

The CDR3 runs to 15 residues. V was cut by 2 bases and J by 0 bases, with 10 bases left in between. Germline CDR1 reads MNHEY; CDR2 reads SVGAGI. The receptor was derived from a man aged 25-45 years with COVID-19, enrolled during active disease. The rearrangement uses TRBV6-5 and TRBJ1-2, with a possible D match to TRBD1 (6 bases). The sequenced material came from peripheral blood. The CDR3 coding sequence is TGTGCCAGCAGTTACCAGGCAGGGGCTAACTATGGCTACACCTTC. Protein sequence: CASSYQAGANYGYTF.